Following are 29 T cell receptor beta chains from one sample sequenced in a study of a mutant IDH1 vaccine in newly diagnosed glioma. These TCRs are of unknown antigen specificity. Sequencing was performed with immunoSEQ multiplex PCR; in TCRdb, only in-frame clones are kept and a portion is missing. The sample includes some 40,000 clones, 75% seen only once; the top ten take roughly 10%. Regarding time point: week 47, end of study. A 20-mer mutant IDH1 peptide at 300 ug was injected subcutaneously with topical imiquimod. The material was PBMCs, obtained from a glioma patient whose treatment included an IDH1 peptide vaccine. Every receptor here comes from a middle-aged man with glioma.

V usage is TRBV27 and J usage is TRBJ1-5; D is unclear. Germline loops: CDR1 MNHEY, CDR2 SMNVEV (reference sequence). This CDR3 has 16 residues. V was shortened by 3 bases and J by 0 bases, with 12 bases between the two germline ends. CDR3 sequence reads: CASSFSHRISNQPQHF. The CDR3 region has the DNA TGTGCCAGCAGTTTTAGTCATAGAATTAGCAATCAGCCCCAGCATTTT.

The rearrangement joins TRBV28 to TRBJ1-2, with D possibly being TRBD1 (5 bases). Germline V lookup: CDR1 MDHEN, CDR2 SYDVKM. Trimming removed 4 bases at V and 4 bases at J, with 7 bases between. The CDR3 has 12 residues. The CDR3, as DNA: TGTGCCAGCAGTTCGACAGCCTATGGCTACACCTTC. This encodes CASSSTAYGYTF.

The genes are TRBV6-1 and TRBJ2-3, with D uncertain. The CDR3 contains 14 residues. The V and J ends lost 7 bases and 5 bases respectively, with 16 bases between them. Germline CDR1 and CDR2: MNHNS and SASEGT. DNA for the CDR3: TGTGCCAGCACCCTCATGGTGGCCGGAGATACGCAGTATTTT. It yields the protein CASTLMVAGDTQYF.

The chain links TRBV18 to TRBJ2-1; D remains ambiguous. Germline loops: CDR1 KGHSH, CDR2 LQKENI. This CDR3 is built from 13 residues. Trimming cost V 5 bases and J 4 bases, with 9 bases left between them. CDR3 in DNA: TGTGCCAGCTCATTGGACGGTTACAATGAGCAGTTCTTC. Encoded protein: CASSLDGYNEQFF.

CDR3 DNA: TGTGCCAGCCATACTATAGGACAGGCGGGGACTGAAGCTTTCTTT. As protein: CASHTIGQAGTEAFF. This chain links TRBV27 with TRBJ1-1; 7 bases line up with TRBD1. Per germline, CDR1 MNHEY and CDR2 SMNVEV (reference sequence). V was clipped by 8 bases and J by 5 bases; unmatched bases: 14. This CDR3 region has 15 residues.

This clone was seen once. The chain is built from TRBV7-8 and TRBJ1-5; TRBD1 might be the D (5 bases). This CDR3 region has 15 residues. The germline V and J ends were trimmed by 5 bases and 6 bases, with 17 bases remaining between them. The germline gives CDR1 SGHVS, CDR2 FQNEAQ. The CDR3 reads CASSKLGGSGQPQHF. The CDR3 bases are TGTGCCAGCAGCAAGCTGGGGGGGTCCGGTCAGCCCCAGCATTTT.

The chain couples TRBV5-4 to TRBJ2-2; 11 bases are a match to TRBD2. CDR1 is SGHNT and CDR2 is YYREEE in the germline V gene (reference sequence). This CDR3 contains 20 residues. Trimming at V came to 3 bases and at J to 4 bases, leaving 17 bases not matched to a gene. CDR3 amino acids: CASSSPRDTSGRDGTGELFF. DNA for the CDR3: TGTGCCAGCAGCTCACCAAGAGATACTAGCGGGAGAGATGGCACCGGGGAGCTGTTTTTT. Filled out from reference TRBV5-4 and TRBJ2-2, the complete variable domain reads ETGVTQSPTHLIKTRGQQVTLRCSSQSGHNTVSWYQQALGQGPQFIFQYYREEENGRGNFPPRFSGLQFPNYSSELNVNALELDDSALYLCASSSPRDTSGRDGTGELFFGEGSRLTVL.

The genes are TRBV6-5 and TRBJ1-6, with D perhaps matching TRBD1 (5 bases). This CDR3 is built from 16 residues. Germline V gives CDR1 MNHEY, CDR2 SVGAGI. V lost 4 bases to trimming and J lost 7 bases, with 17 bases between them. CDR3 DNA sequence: TGTGCCAGCAGTTTCCAGCAGGGCAGGGTAAATTCACCCCTCCACTTT. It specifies CASSFQQGRVNSPLHF.

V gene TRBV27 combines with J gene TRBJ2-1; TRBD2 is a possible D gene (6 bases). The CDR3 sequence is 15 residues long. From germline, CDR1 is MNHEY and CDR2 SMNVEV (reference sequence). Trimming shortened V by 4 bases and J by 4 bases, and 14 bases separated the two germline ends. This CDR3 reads CASSYRLAMYNEQFF. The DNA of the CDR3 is TGTGCCAGCAGTTATCGGCTAGCGATGTACAATGAGCAGTTCTTC.

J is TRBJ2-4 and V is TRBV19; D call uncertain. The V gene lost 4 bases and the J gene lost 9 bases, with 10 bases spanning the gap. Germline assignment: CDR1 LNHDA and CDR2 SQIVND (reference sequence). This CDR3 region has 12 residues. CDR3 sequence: CASSTKGGIQYF. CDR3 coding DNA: TGTGCCAGTAGTACAAAGGGTGGCATTCAGTACTTC.

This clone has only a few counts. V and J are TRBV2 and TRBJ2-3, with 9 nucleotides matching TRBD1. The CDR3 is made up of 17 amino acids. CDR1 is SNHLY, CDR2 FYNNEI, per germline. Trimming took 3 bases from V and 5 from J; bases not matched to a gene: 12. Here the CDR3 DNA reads TGTGCCAGCAGTGATTCGATGGACAGGGGATGGGGAGATACGCAGTATTTT. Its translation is CASSDSMDRGWGDTQYF.

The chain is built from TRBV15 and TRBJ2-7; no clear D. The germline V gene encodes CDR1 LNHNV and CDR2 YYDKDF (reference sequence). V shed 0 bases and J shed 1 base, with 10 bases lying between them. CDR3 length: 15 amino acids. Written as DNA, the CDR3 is TGTGCCACCAGCAGAGATCGGGTCTTTTCCTACGAGCAGTACTTC. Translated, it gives CATSRDRVFSYEQYF. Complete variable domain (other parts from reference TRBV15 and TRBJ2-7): DAMVIQNPRYQVTQFGKPVTLSCSQTLNHNVMYWYQQKSSQAPKLLFHYYDKDFNNEADTPDNFQSRRPNTSFCFLDIRSPGLGDTAMYLCATSRDRVFSYEQYFGPGTRLTVT.

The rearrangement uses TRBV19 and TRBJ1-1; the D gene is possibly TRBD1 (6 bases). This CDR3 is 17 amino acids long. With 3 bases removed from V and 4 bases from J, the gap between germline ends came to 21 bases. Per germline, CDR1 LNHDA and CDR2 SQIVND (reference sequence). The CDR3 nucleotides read TGTGCCAGTAGTATTTACGTCCAACAGGGCTTGAGCACTGAAGCTTTCTTT. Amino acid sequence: CASSIYVQQGLSTEAFF.

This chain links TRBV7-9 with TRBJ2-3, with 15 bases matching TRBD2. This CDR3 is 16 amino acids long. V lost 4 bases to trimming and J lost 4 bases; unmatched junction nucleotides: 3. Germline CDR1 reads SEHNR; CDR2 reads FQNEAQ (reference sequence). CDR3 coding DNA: TGTGCCAGCAGCTCGGGACTAGCGGGAGGTGCAGATACGCAGTATTTT. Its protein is CASSSGLAGGADTQYF.

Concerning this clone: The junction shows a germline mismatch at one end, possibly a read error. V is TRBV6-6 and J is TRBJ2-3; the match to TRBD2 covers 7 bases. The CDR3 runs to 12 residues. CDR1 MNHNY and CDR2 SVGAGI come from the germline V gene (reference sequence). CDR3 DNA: TGTGCCAGCAGCCCACCAGCGGGACGGAAGCATTTT. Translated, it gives CASSPPAGRKHF.

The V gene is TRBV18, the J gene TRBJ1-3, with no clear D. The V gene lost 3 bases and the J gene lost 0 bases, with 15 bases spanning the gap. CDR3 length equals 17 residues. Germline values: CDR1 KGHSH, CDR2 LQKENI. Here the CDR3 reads CASSPHPGSSSGNTIYF. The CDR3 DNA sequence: TGTGCCAGCTCACCGCACCCTGGGAGTTCCTCTGGAAACACCATATATTTT.

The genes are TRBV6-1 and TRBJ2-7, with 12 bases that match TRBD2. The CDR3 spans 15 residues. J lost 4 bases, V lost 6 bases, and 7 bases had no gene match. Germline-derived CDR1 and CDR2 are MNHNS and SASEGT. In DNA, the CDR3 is TGTGCCAGCAGCGGTGGACTAGCGGGACATTACGAGCAGTACTTC. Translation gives CASSGGLAGHYEQYF.

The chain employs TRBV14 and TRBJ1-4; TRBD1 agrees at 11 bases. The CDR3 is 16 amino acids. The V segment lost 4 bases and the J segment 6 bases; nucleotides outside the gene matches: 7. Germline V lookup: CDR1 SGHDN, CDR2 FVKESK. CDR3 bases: TGTGCCAGCAGCCGCCTCGGACAGGGGGCGGATGAAAAACTGTTTTTT. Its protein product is CASSRLGQGADEKLFF.

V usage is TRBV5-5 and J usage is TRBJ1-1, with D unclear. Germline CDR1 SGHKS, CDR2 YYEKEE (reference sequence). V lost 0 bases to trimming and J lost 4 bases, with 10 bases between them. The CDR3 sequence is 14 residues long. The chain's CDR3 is CASSLEGLGTEAFF. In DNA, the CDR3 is TGTGCCAGCAGCTTGGAAGGGTTGGGCACTGAAGCTTTCTTT.

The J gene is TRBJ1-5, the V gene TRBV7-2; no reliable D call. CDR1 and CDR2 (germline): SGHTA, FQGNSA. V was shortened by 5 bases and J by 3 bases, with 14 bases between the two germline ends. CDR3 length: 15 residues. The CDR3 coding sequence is TGTGCCAGCAGCACGGACCCGACCGCCAATCAGCCCCAGCATTTT. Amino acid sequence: CASSTDPTANQPQHF.

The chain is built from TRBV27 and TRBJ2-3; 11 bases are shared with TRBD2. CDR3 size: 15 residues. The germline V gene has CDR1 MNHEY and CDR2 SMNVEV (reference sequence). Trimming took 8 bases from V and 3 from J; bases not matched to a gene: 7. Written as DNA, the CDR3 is TGTGCCAGCGGCCGGCTAGCGGGAGGAACAGATACGCAGTATTTT. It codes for CASGRLAGGTDTQYF.

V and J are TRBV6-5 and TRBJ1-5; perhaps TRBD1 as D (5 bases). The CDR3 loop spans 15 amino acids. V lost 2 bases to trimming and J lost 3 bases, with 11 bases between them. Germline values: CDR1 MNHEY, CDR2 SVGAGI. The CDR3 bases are TGTGCCAGCAGTTACGGACACGGGAACAATCAGCCCCAGCATTTT. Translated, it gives CASSYGHGNNQPQHF.

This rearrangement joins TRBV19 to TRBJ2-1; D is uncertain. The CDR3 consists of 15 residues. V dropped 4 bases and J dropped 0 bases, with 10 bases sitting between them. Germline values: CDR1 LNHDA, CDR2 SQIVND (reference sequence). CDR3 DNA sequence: TGTGCCAGTAGTAGGCCATCGAGCTCCTACAATGAGCAGTTCTTC. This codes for CASSRPSSSYNEQFF.

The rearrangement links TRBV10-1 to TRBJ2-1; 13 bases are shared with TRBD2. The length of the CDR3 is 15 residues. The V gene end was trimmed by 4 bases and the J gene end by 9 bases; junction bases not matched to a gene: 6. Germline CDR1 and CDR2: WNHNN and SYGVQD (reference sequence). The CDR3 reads CASSGTSGRGGEQFF. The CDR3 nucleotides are TGCGCCAGCAGTGGTACTAGCGGGAGGGGGGGTGAGCAGTTCTTC.

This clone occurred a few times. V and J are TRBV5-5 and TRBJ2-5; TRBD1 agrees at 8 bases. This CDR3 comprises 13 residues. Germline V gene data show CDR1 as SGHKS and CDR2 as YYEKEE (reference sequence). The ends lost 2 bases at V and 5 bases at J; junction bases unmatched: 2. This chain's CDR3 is CASSLQGEETQYF. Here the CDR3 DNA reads TGTGCCAGCAGCTTACAGGGGGAGGAGACCCAGTACTTC. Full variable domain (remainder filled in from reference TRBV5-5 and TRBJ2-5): DAGVTQSPTHLIKTRGQQVTLRCSPISGHKSVSWYQQVLGQGPQFIFQYYEKEERGRGNFPDRFSARQFPNYSSELNVNALLLGDSALYLCASSLQGEETQYFGPGTRLLVL.

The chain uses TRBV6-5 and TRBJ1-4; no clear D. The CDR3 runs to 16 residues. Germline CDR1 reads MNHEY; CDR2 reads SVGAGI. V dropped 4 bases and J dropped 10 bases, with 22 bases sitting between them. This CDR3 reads CASSSGGDNRMGKLFF. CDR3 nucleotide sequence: TGTGCCAGCAGTTCCGGCGGGGATAACAGAATGGGAAAACTGTTTTTT.

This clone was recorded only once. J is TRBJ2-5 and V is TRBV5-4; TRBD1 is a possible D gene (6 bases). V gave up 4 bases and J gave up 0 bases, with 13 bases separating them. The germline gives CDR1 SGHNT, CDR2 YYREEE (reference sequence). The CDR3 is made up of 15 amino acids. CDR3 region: CASSPGQLYQETQYF. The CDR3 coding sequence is TGTGCCAGCAGCCCCGGACAGCTGTACCAAGAGACCCAGTACTTC.

The CDR3 loop is CASSRTVQETQYF. DNA for the CDR3: TGTGCCAGCAGCCGGACCGTCCAAGAGACCCAGTACTTC. The genes are TRBV7-2 and TRBJ2-5; D is uncertain. The CDR3 is made up of 13 amino acids. CDR1 is SGHTA and CDR2 is FQGNSA in the germline V gene. With 5 bases removed from V and 1 base from J, the gap between germline ends came to 8 bases.

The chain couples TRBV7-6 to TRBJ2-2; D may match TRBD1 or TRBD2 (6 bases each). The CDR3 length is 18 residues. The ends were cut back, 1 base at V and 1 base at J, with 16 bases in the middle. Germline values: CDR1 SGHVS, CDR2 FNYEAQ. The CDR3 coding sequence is TGTGCCAGCAGCTTAGGGGGGGCCAGACAGAGGAACACCGGGGAGCTGTTTTTT. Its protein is CASSLGGARQRNTGELFF.